This T cell receptor (beta chain) emerged from a study of blood T cell repertoires in COVID-19. As for the study in general: The United States, Italy and Spain were the sources of the acute and convalescent COVID-19 samples.

Method: immunoSEQ multiplex PCR; TCRdb's copy keeps in-frame clones and lacks some. The sample lists about 100,000 clones; around four fifths were seen once. V was cut by 1 base and J by 6 bases, with 8 bases left in between. The germline V gene has CDR1 SGHTA and CDR2 FQGNSA. The CDR3 covers 13 residues. Sequenced: peripheral blood. The chain employs TRBV7-2 and TRBJ2-3; D unresolved. The clonotype was recovered from a man in his forties or fifties with active or convalescent COVID-19. CDR3 in amino acids: CASSLVRIDTQYF. The CDR3 nucleotides read TGTGCCAGCAGCTTAGTTCGTATTGATACGCAGTATTTT. Complete variable domain (other parts from reference TRBV7-2 and TRBJ2-3): GAGVSQSPSNKVTEKGKDVELRCDPISGHTALYWYRQSLGQGLEFLIYFQGNSAPDKSGLPSDRFSAERTGGSVSTLTIQRTQQEDSAVYLCASSLVRIDTQYFGPGTRLTVL.